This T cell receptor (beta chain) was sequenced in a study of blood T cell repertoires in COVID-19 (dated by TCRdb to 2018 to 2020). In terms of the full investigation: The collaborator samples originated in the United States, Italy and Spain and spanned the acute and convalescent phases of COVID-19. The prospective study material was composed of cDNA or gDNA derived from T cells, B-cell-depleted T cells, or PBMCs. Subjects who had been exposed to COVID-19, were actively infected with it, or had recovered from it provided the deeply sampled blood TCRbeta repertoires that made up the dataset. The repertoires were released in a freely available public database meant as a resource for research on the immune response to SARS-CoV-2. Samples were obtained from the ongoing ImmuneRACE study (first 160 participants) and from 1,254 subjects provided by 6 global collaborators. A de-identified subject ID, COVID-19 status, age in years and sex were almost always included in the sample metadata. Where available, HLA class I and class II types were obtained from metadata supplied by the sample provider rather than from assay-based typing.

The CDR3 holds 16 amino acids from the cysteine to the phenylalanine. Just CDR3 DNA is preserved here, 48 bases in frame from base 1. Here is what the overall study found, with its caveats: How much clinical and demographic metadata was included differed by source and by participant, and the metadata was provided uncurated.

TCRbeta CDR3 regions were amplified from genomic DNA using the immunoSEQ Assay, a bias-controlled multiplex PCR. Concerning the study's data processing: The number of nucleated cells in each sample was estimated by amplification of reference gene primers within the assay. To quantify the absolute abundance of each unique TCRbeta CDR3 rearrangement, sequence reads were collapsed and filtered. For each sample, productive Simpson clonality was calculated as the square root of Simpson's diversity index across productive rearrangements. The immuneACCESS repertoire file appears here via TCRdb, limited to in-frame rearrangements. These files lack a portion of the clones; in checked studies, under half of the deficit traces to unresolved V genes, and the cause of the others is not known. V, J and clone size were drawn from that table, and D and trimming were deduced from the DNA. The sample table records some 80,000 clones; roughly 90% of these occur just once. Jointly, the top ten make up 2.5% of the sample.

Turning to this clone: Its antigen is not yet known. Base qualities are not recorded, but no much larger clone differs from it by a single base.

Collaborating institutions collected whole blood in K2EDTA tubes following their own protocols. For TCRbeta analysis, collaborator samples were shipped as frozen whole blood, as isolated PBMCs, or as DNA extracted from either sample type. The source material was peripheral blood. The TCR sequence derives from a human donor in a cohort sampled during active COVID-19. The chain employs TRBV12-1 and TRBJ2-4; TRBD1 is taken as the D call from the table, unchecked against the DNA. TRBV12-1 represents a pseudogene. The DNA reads TGTGCCAGCAGCTTTGCGGGCGTGGTAGCCAAAAACATTCAGTACTTC. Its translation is CASSFAGVVAKNIQYF.